A single sample gave rise to the 3 T cell receptor beta chains below, sequenced in a study of blood T cell repertoires in COVID-19. The method was immunoSEQ multiplex PCR; TCRdb's version includes in-frame clones alone and lacks a portion of them. The sample lists tens of thousands of clones, about nine tenths seen once, with under 6% in the top ten. Sequencing was done on a sample of peripheral blood. These TCRs come from a human donor in a cohort sampled during active COVID-19.

V is TRBV24-1 and J is TRBJ2-1, with D hard to call. The length of the CDR3 is 13 residues. The ends were cut back, 4 bases at V and 3 bases at J, with 6 bases in the middle. Germline V CDR1 and CDR2: KGHDR, SFDVKD. The DNA for the CDR3 is TGTGCCACCAGTGACCCACTCTACAATGAGCAGTTCTTC. It is translated as CATSDPLYNEQFF.

This rearrangement joins TRBV29-1 to TRBJ1-1; the match to TRBD1 covers 9 bases. J gave up 1 base and V 6 bases, and 6 bases lay outside the gene matches. The CDR3 has 14 residues. Germline assignment: CDR1 SQVTM and CDR2 ANQGSEA. In DNA, the CDR3 is TGCAGCGTCGCGCAGACAGGGGGGAACACTGAAGCTTTCTTT. Protein: CSVAQTGGNTEAFF.

V is TRBV19 and J is TRBJ1-3; D is perhaps TRBD1 (6 bases). V lost 5 bases to trimming and J lost 0 bases, with 20 bases between them. The CDR3 is made up of 18 amino acids. The germline gives CDR1 LNHDA, CDR2 SQIVND (reference sequence). The CDR3 protein is CASSRNPGQPLSGNTIYF. In DNA, the CDR3 is TGTGCCAGTAGTCGAAACCCCGGACAGCCTCTCTCTGGAAACACCATATATTTT.